This T cell receptor (beta chain) was captured in a study of T cells after yellow fever vaccination. Study-level results: Subsequent booster samples again held most clones from primary vaccination (96% CD4, nearly 90% CD8).

In TCRdb, the 5' RACE reads were re-called with MiXCR into one record per CDR3 protein. The sample holds about 630,000 distinct CDR3 sequences, roughly an eighth seen once. This clonotype was counted many times. Antigen unknown. V shed 3 bases and J shed 0 bases, with 10 bases lying between them. CDR1 and CDR2 (germline): DFQATT, SNEGSKA (reference sequence). The CDR3 runs 14 residues. The TCR sequence derives from a man aged 25-45 years who received the YFV17D yellow fever vaccine. The sequenced sample was PBMCs, obtained on the day of the yellow fever booster vaccination. The chain combines TRBV20-1 with TRBJ2-3; D gene unclear. The CDR3 region is CSARPRSSTDTQYF. CDR3 bases: TGCAGTGCTAGGCCCAGATCTAGCACAGATACGCAGTATTTT.